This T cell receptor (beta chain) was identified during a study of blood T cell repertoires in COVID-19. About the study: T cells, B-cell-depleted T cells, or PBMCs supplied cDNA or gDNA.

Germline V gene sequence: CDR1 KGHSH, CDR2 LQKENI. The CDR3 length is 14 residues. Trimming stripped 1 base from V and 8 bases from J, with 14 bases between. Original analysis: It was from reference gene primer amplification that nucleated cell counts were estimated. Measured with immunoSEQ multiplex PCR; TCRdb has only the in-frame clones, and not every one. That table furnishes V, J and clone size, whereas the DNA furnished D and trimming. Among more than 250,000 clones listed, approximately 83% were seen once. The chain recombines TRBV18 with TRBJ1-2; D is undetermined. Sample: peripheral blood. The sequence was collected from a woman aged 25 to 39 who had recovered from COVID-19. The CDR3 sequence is CASSPLAQMYGYTF. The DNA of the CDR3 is TGTGCCAGCTCACCACTCGCACAAATGTACGGCTACACCTTC.